This is a list of T cell receptor beta chains from one sample in a study of OX40 agonist ivuxolimab in advanced cancers. Some clones are missing from TCRdb's copy, which holds only in-frame ones; the method was immunoSEQ multiplex PCR. Of about 62,000 clones in the sample, about four fifths were seen once. Source: CD4+ or CD8+ T cells sorted from blood, taken in a trial of the OX40 agonist ivuxolimab. These receptors originate from an adult with an advanced solid tumor such as melanoma, head and neck, liver or kidney cancer. CDR3s include the opening cysteine and the closing phenylalanine or tryptophan. A D gene is named only where the DNA matches it firmly. Some rows mark clone size as missing; the rest say once, few, many or name a class of expanded clone.

TRBV7-6	TRBJ2-5	.	.	CASSLLTGGQETQYF	TGTGCCAGCAGCTTGTTGACCGGGGGCCAAGAGACCCAGTACTTC
TRBV5-6	TRBJ1-2	.	medium-sized	CASSSLTTGYGYTF	TGTGCCAGCAGCTCATTAACGACAGGCTATGGCTACACCTTC
TRBV9	TRBJ1-2	.	.	CASSARFTGGYTF	TGTGCCAGCAGCGCTCGGTTTACAGGGGGCTACACCTTC
TRBV18	TRBJ1-2	.	.	CASSPAVALNYGYTF	TGTGCCAGCTCACCCGCGGTAGCGCTTAACTATGGCTACACCTTC
TRBV9	TRBJ2-1	TRBD1	.	CASSVEAGTGDVEQFF	TGTGCCAGCAGCGTAGAAGCCGGGACAGGCGACGTTGAGCAGTTCTTC
TRBV7-9	TRBJ2-5	TRBD1	.	CASSSAEGAGKSTQYF	TGTGCCAGCAGCTCTGCCGAGGGGGCGGGCAAGAGTACCCAGTACTTC
TRBV28	TRBJ1-1	.	few	CASSLQMNTEAFF	TGTGCCAGCAGTTTACAGATGAACACTGAAGCTTTCTTT
TRBV5-1	TRBJ1-4	TRBD1	.	CASSPGTATGANEKLFF	TGCGCCAGCAGCCCGGGGACTGCGACAGGGGCTAATGAAAAACTGTTTTTT
TRBV7-9	TRBJ1-4	TRBD1	.	CASSPDTGTGFEKLFF	TGTGCCAGCAGCCCGGATACCGGGACAGGCTTCGAAAAACTGTTTTTT
TRBV10-3	TRBJ1-4	.	.	CAISGGLGNDEKLFF	TGTGCCATCAGCGGGGGATTGGGCAATGATGAAAAACTGTTTTTT
TRBV29-1	TRBJ2-1	TRBD2	.	CSGSGRPLLSSYNEQFF	TGCAGCGGTAGCGGGAGGCCCCTCTTGAGCTCCTACAATGAGCAGTTCTTC
TRBV28	TRBJ1-1	.	.	CASSRGGQGAFF	TGTGCCAGCAGTAGGGGGGGCCAGGGAGCTTTCTTT
TRBV27	TRBJ2-1	TRBD2	.	CASRASGNSYNEQFF	TGTGCCAGCAGGGCGAGCGGGAATTCCTACAATGAGCAGTTCTTC
TRBV28	TRBJ2-7	.	.	CASRWADYEQYF	TGTGCCAGCAGGTGGGCGGACTACGAGCAGTACTTC
TRBV9	TRBJ2-7	.	.	CASSVGPEVVYEQYF	TGTGCCAGCAGCGTAGGGCCGGAGGTGGTCTACGAGCAGTACTTC
TRBV6-4	TRBJ2-2	.	few	CASRDREAGELFF	TGTGCCAGCCGAGACAGGGAGGCCGGGGAGCTGTTTTTT
TRBV6-6	TRBJ1-1	.	.	CASSSQGMNTEAFF	TGTGCCAGCAGTTCACAGGGTATGAACACTGAAGCTTTCTTT
TRBV10-3	TRBJ2-5	.	.	CATSGGSQETQYF	TGTGCCACCTCTGGGGGGTCCCAAGAGACCCAGTACTTC
TRBV7-8	TRBJ1-3	.	.	CASSPRVTGNTIYF	TGTGCCAGCAGCCCGAGAGTTACCGGAAACACCATATATTTT
TRBV5-5	TRBJ1-1	.	.	CASSGDLNTEAFF	TGTGCCAGCAGCGGGGATCTGAACACTGAAGCTTTCTTT
TRBV7-8	TRBJ2-7	.	.	CASSLRDGGGYEQYF	TGTGCCAGCAGCTTAAGGGACGGCGGCGGTTACGAGCAGTACTTC
TRBV9	TRBJ2-2	TRBD2	.	CASSATSPGELFF	TGTGCCAGCAGCGCGACTAGCCCCGGGGAGCTGTTTTTT
TRBV14	TRBJ2-1	.	.	CASSQDSFYNEQFF	TGTGCCAGCAGCCAAGACTCCTTTTACAATGAGCAGTTCTTC
TRBV6-6	TRBJ1-1	.	.	CASSYRGNTEAFF	TGTGCCAGCAGTTATCGGGGGAACACTGAAGCTTTCTTT
TRBV18	TRBJ1-3	.	.	CASSPDTRGRGNTIYF	TGTGCCAGCTCACCTGACACTCGTGGGAGAGGAAACACCATATATTTT
TRBV9	TRBJ2-5	TRBD2	.	CASSVGSSGRETQYF	TGTGCCAGCAGCGTAGGATCTAGCGGGAGGGAGACCCAGTACTTC
TRBV28	TRBJ2-7	TRBD2	once	CASSRLAAPGMDEQYF	TGTGCCAGCAGCCGTCTAGCGGCACCGGGGATGGACGAGCAGTACTTC